These 10 T cell receptor beta chains were all obtained from the same sample, sequenced in a study of shared clonotypes between healthy human individuals. The table came from immunoSEQ multiplex PCR; TCRdb's copy has only in-frame clones and leaves some out. The sample consists of about 490,000 clones, approximately 81% of them appearing once. The sequencing sample was made of PBMCs. These receptors were collected from a woman in her thirties or forties in good health. Some clones in this sample may be carry-over from other donors' samples.

The chain employs TRBV29-1 and TRBJ1-5; D is unclear. The V end was cut by 6 bases, the J end by 5 bases, with 11 bases between. Germline V gene sequence: CDR1 SQVTM, CDR2 ANQGSEA. The CDR3 has 12 residues. CDR3 bases: TGCAGCGTGGGAGGATTCGATCAGCCCCAGCATTTT. Amino acids: CSVGGFDQPQHF.

V usage is TRBV7-8 and J usage is TRBJ2-7, with TRBD2 matching 12 bases. The ends lost 5 bases at V and 0 bases at J; junction bases unmatched: 8. CDR1 and CDR2 (germline): SGHVS, FQNEAQ. The length of the CDR3 is 17 residues. The CDR3 sequence is CASSSRTSGTPSYEQYF. The DNA for the CDR3 is TGTGCCAGCAGCAGCCGGACTAGCGGGACCCCCTCCTACGAGCAGTACTTC. The full variable domain, with the rest looked up from reference TRBV7-8 and TRBJ2-7, is GAGVSQSPRYKVAKRGQDVALRCDPISGHVSLFWYQQALGQGPEFLTYFQNEAQLDKSGLPSDRFFAERPEGSVSTLKIQRTQQEDSAVYLCASSSRTSGTPSYEQYFGPGTRLTVT.

V is TRBV10-3 and J is TRBJ1-5; 9 nucleotides line up with TRBD1. This CDR3 contains 16 residues. With 4 bases clipped from V and 1 base from J, the junction kept 5 bases outside the gene matches. The V gene's germline CDR1 is ENHRY and CDR2 SYGVKD. The CDR3 region has the DNA TGTGCCATCAGTGGGACAGGGGAACCGAGCAATCAGCCCCAGCATTTT. Translation gives CAISGTGEPSNQPQHF.

Comments on this clone: An end of the junction does not agree with germline; a read error may underlie this. The chain recombines TRBV4-1 with TRBJ2-7; TRBD2 matches 9 bases. Germline lookup yields CDR1 MGHRA and CDR2 YSYEKL. The CDR3 extends over 17 amino acids. CDR3 bases: TGCGCCGGCAGCCAAGGGTGTACTAGCGGGTTCTCCTACGAGCAGTACTTC. Protein product: CAGSQGCTSGFSYEQYF.

The chain combines TRBV2 with TRBJ2-4; D might be TRBD2 (6 bases). CDR3 length: 14 amino acids. Trimming removed 5 bases from V and 6 bases from J, with 14 bases in between. The germline V gene has CDR1 SNHLY and CDR2 FYNNEI. CDR3 in amino acids: CASSSRDGGNIQYF. The CDR3 coding sequence is TGTGCCAGCAGTTCCCGGGACGGGGGAAACATTCAGTACTTC.

Notes on this clone: Given a far larger clone just one base away, this is likely a sequencing read error. The chain uses TRBV27 and TRBJ2-7; D assignment may be TRBD1 or TRBD2 (6 bases each). The CDR3 has 16 residues. Germline V gene lookup returns CDR1 MNHEY and CDR2 SMNVEV (reference sequence). V shed 2 bases and J shed 1 base, with 15 bases lying between them. The CDR3 here is CASSLRGDGVSYEQYF. CDR3 DNA: TGTGCCAGCAGTTTAAGGGGGGATGGGGTATCCTACGAGCAGTACTTC.

The chain combines TRBV10-2 with TRBJ1-1, with D unresolved. V shed 7 bases and J shed 4 bases, with 13 bases lying between them. Germline CDR1 and CDR2: WSHSY and SAAADI. The CDR3 loop spans 13 amino acids. The DNA for the CDR3 is TGCGCCAGCAAGGATAACCCGGGCACTGAAGCTTTCTTT. As protein: CASKDNPGTEAFF.

This sequence joins TRBV27 and TRBJ1-5; 8 bases line up with TRBD1. J gave up 5 bases and V 4 bases, and 7 bases lay outside the gene matches. CDR3 length: 15 residues. The germline CDR1 and CDR2 sequences are MNHEY and SMNVEV (reference sequence). In DNA, the CDR3 is TGTGCCAGCAGTTCCACTTCGACAGGGGATCAGCCCCAGCATTTT. This translates into CASSSTSTGDQPQHF.

The V call is TRBV20-1, the J call TRBJ1-1; a possible D gene is TRBD1 (5 bases). CDR1 is DFQATT, CDR2 SNEGSKA, per germline (reference sequence). Trimming cost V 5 bases and J 5 bases, with 9 bases left between them. This CDR3 comprises 11 residues. In nucleotides, the CDR3 is TGCAGTGCTCCGACAGATACTGAAGCTTTCTTT. It codes for CSAPTDTEAFF.

V gene TRBV4-2 combines with J gene TRBJ1-4; D unresolved. The CDR3 extends over 15 amino acids. The germline V gene encodes CDR1 LGHNA and CDR2 YNFKEQ. The ends were cut back, 0 bases at V and 1 base at J, with 6 bases in the middle. This CDR3 is CASSQDWLTNEKLFF. The CDR3 nucleotides are TGTGCCAGCAGCCAAGATTGGCTAACTAATGAAAAACTGTTTTTT.